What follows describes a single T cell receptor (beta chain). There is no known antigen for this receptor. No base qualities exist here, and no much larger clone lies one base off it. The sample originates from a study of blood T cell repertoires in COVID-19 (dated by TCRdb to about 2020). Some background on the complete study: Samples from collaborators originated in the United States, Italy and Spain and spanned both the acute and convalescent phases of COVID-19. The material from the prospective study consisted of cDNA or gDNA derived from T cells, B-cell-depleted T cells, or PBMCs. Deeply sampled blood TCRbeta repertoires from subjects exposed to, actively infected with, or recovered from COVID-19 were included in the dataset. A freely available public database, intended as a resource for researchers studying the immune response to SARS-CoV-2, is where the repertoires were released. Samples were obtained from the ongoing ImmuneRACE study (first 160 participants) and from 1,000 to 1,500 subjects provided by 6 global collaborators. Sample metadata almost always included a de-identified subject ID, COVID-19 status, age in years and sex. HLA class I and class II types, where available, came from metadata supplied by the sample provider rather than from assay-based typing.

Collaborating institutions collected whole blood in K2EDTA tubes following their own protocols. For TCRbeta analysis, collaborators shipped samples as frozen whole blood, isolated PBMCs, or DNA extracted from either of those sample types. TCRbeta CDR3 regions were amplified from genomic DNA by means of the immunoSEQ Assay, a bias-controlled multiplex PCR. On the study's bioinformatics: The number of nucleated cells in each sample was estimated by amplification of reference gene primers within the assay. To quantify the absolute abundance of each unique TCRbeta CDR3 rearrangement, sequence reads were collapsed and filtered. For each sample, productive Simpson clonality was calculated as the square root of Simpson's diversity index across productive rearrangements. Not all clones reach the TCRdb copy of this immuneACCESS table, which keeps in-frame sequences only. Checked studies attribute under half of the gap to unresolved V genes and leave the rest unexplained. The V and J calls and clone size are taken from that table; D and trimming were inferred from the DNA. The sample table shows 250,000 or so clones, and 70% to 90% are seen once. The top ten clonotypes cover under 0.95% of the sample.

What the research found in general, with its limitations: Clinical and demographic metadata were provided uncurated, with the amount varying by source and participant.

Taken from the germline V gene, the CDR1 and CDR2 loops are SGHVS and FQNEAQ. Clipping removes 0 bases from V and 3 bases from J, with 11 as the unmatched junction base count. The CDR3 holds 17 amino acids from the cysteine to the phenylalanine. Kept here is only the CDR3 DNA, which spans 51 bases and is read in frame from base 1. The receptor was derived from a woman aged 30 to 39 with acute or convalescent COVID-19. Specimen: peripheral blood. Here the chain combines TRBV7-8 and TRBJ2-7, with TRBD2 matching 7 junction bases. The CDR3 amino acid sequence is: CASSLALSLGGGYEQYF. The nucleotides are TGTGCCAGCAGCTTAGCGCTGTCGTTGGGCGGGGGCTACGAGCAGTACTTC.